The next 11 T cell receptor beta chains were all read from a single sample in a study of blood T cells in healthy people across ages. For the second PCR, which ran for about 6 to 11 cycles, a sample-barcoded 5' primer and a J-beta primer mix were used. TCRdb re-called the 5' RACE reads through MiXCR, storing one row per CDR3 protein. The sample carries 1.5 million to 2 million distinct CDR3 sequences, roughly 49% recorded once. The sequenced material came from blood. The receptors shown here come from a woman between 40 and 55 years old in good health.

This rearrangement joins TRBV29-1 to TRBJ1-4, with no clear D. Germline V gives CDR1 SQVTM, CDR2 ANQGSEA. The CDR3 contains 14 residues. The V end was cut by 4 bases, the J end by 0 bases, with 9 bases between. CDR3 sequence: CSVGVDPTNEKLFF. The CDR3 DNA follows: TGCAGCGTTGGGGTCGATCCAACTAATGAAAAACTGTTTTTT.

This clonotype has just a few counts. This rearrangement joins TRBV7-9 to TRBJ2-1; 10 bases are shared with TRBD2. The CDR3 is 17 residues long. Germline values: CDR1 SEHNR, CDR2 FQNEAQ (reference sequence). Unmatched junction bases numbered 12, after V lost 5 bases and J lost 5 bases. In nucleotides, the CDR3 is TGTGCCAGCAGCGCCGCTAGCGGGGGCCCGATAAACAATGAGCAGTTCTTC. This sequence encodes CASSAASGGPINNEQFF.

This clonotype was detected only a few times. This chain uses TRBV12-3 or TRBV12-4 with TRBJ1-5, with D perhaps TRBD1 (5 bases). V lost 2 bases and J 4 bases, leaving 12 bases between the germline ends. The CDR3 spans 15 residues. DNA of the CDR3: TGTGCCAGCAGTTTACTAATCGGGGGTAATCAGCCCCAGCATTTT. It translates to CASSLLIGGNQPQHF.

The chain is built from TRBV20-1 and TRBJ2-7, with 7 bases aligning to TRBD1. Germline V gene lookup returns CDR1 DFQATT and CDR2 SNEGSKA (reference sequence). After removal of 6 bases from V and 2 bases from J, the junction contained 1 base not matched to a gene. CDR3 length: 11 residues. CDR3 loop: CSADRTYEQYF. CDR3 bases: TGCAGTGCGGACAGGACCTACGAGCAGTACTTC.

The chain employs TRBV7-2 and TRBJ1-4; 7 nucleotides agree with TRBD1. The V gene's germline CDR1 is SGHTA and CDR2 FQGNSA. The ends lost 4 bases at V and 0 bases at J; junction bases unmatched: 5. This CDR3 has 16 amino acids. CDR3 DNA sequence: TGTGCCAGCAGCTGGGACGGGACAGCAACTAATGAAAAACTGTTTTTT. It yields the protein CASSWDGTATNEKLFF.

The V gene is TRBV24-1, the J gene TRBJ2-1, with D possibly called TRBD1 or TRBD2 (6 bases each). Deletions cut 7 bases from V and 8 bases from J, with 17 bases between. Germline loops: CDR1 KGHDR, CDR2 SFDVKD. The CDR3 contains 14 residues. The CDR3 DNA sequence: TGTGCCACCAGGGAGGGGGGCAGGGCCGATGAGCAGTTCTTC. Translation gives CATREGGRADEQFF.

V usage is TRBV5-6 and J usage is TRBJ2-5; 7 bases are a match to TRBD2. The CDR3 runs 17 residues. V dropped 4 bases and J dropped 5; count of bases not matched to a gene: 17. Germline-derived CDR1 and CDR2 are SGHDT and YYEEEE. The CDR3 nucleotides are TGTGCCAGCAGCATCTCCCAGCGGGGTCTGGGTTGGGAGACCCAGTACTTC. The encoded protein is CASSISQRGLGWETQYF.

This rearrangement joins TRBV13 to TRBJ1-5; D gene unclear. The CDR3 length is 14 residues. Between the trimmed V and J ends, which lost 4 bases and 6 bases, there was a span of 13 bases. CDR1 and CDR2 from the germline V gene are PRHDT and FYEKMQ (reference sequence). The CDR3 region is CASSWSAGGQPQHF. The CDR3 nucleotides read TGTGCCAGCAGCTGGAGTGCGGGCGGTCAGCCCCAGCATTTT. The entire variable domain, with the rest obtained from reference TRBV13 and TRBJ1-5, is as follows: AAGVIQSPRHLIKEKRETATLKCYPIPRHDTVYWYQQGPGQDPQFLISFYEKMQSDKGSIPDRFSAQQFSDYHSELNMSSLELGDSALYFCASSWSAGGQPQHFGDGTRLSIL.

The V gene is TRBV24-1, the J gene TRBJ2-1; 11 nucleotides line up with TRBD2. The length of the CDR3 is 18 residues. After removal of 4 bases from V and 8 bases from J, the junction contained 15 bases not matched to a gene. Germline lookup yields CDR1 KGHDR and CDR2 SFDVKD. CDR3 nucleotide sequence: TGTGCCACCAGTGACCCCTATGGAGTAGCGGGGGGGCCGGATGAGCAGTTCTTC. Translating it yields CATSDPYGVAGGPDEQFF.

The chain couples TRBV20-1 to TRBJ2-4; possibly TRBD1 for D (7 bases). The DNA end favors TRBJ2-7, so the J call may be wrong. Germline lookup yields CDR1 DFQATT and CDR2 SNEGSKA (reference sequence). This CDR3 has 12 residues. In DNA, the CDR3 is TGCAGTCCCAAGGCAGGGGGGCTCGAGCAGTACTTC. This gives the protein CSPKAGGLEQYF.

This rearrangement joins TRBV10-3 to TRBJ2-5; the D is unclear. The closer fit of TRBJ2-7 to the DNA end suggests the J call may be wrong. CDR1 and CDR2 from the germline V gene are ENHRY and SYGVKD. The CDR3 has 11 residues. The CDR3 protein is CAITQNYEQYF. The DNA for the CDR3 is TGTGCCATCACCCAGAACTACGAGCAGTACTTC.